The TCR beta chain under discussion was sequenced for a study of Ad26.COV2.S vaccination and SARS-CoV-2 variants (TCRdb year 2021). For the wider study: Vaccine-arm donors came from COV1001, a multicentre, randomized, double-blind, placebo-controlled phase I-IIa trial of Ad26.COV2.S in healthy adults. Dosing of Ad26.COV2.S was intramuscular, at either 5x10^10 or 1x10^11 viral particles, delivered as one shot or as two shots spaced 56 days apart. Throughout the experiments and outcome assessment, investigators stayed blinded to trial group allocation. The specificity and breadth of SARS-CoV-2-reactive T cell receptors after Ad26.COV2.S vaccination were assessed by TCRbeta repertoire sequencing. Participants in the trial were split at random into five groups of five each, receiving low-dose or high-dose Ad26.COV2.S once or twice, or else placebo on both occasions. A total of 32 samples were included in the TCR-sequenced set, comprising 19 Ad26.COV2.S vaccine recipients, 5 placebo recipients and 8 SARS-CoV-2 convalescent individuals.

Results and caveats for the whole study, not just this receptor: The study was not powered for comparison of responses between vaccine doses or regimens. Vaccine and placebo recipients had comparable non-spike TCR breadth, which fits with the vaccine containing only spike. According to the authors, total T cell responses may have been underestimated by the TCR breadth and depth analyses. Substantial breadth of spike-specific CD8+ and CD4+ T cell responses was reported after vaccination. Higher spike-specific TCR breadth was observed in Ad26.COV2.S recipients than in placebo recipients (P = 0.0014).

TCRbeta CDR3 regions were sequenced with the immunoSEQ Assay. After extraction, genomic DNA underwent amplification by bias-controlled multiplex PCR, followed by high-throughput sequencing. Regarding the original processing steps: To quantify the absolute abundance of every unique TCRbeta CDR3 region, sequences were collapsed and filtered. T cell fraction was estimated by normalizing TCRbeta template counts to usable DNA, which was measured by amplifying reference genes present in all nucleated cells. Repertoire TCRs were annotated as SARS-CoV-2-specific by exact matching of V gene, CDR3 amino acid sequence and J gene to a known reactive TCR set. The reference SARS-CoV-2 TCR set was obtained from MIRA and was filtered for enrichment in COVID-19-positive ImmuneCODE repertoires, whereby public or cross-reactive TCRs were removed. Using the MIRA antigens, annotated TCRs were further analysed by specific ORF or by position within an ORF. Depth was the summed frequency of annotated unique rearrangements, while breadth was defined as annotated unique rearrangements over total unique productive rearrangements. Group comparisons of TCR breadth used two-sided Wilcoxon rank-sum tests. TCRdb holds this immuneACCESS table with in-frame rearrangements only. Some clones are missing; in checked studies, unresolved V genes explain under half, and the rest has no known cause. The V and J calls and clone size were taken over from that table, and D and trimming were inferred from the DNA. The table for this sample lists over 450,000 clones; 80% to 90% of them were counted only once. Around 1.8% of the sample is in the top ten clones.

Comments on this clone: It lacks a known antigen. Base qualities were left out, and no much larger clone turns up one base away.

The treatment or condition label, as the study defines it: roughly 20 received Ad26.COV2.S at low or high dose, single or two shots; a few received placebo; per-sample allocation not given. Repertoires of vaccine and placebo recipients were sequenced from samples collected on day 63 after the first injection. Cohort 1b enrolled some 25 adults aged 18-55 years at a single site in Boston, USA, between 29 July and 7 August 2020. As a vaccine, Ad26.COV2.S was a replication-incompetent adenovirus type 26 vector that expressed a prefusion-stabilized SARS-CoV-2 spike protein derived from the original Wuhan strain. The CDR3 covers 15 residues, taking in both the cysteine and the phenylalanine. The retained sequence is limited to the CDR3, 45 bases, with the frame set at the first base. Trimming accounts for 2 bases at V and 2 bases at J, while the number of junction bases matched to no gene is 5. Per the germline V gene, SGHDN is the CDR1 and FVKESK is the CDR2.

Recombination connected TRBV14 to TRBJ2-5, with 7 junctional bases fitting TRBD1. The sequence came from a person between 18 and 59 years old who received the Ad26.COV2.S COVID-19 vaccine or a placebo. The sample here was peripheral blood, taken in a trial of Ad26.COV2.S vaccine versus placebo. CDR3 sequence: CASSQPGTVQETQYF. The nucleotides are TGTGCCAGCAGCCAACCCGGGACAGTTCAAGAGACCCAGTACTTC.